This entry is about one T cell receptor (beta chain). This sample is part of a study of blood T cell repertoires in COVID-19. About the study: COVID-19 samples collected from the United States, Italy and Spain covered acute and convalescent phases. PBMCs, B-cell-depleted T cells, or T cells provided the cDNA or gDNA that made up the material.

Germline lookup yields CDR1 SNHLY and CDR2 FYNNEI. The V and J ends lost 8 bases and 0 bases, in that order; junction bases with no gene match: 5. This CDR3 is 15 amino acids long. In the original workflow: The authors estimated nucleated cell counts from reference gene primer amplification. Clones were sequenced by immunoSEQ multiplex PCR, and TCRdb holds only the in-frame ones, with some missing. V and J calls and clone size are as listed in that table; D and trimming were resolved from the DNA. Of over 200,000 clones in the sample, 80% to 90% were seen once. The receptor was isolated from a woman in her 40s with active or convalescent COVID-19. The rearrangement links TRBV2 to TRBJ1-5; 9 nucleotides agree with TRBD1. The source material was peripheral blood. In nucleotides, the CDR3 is TGTGCCAGCCGGGACAGGGTAGTTAGCAATCAGCCCCAGCATTTT. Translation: CASRDRVVSNQPQHF.